This T cell receptor beta chain is drawn from a study of T cells in Graves' hyperthyroidism and ophthalmopathy. For this clonotype: Its specificity is not known.

In patients aged 18 to 65, hyperthyroidism was newly diagnosed, with duration under 2 months. TCR beta CDR3 regions were amplified from RNA transcripts. TCR CDR3 regions were first amplified by RT-PCR with HTBI primers. Each CDR3 protein is one row after TCRdb ran MiXCR on the multiplex PCR reads. The sample shows around 690,000 distinct CDR3 sequences, around a sixth of them seen only once. Study-level findings and limits: Most expanded thyroid clonotypes above 0.001 also appeared in blood.

Per the germline V gene, CDR1 is SEHNR and CDR2 is FQNEAQ (reference sequence). Trimming left V 4 bases short and J 0 bases short, with 7 bases between. CDR3 length equals 15 residues. The rearrangement links TRBV7-9 to TRBJ2-6; D possibly corresponds to TRBD2 (5 bases). The sequence derives from a man aged 45-65 years with Graves' hyperthyroidism. Sequencing was performed on blood. The CDR3 sequence is CASSSSGSGANVLTF. Here the CDR3 DNA reads TGTGCCAGCAGCTCCAGCGGCTCTGGGGCCAACGTCCTGACTTTC.